The 14 T cell receptor beta chains reported below all come from one sample, sequenced in a study of shared clonotypes between healthy human individuals. TCRdb's table, derived via immunoSEQ multiplex PCR, lists solely in-frame clones and lacks some. The top ten clones hold around 1.8% of a sample with 740,000 or so clones, about three quarters of them seen once. Sequencing input: memory CD4+ T cells sorted from blood. Subset reported: CD45RA-negative fraction. The source is a woman younger than 45 in good health.

The genes are TRBV6-5 and TRBJ2-3, with D hard to call. V was shortened by 2 bases and J by 1 base, with 13 bases between the two germline ends. CDR3 length: 16 amino acids. Germline V gene data show CDR1 as MNHEY and CDR2 as SVGAGI. Here the CDR3 reads CASSYGGGKRTDTQYF. The CDR3 region has the DNA TGTGCCAGCAGTTACGGTGGCGGAAAACGCACAGATACGCAGTATTTT.

CDR3 nucleotide sequence: TGTGCCAGCAGCCGCGGGGTAGCGGGAGGGCCTCACTACGAGCAGTACTTC. Residues: CASSRGVAGGPHYEQYF. This sequence joins TRBV14 and TRBJ2-7, with TRBD2 matching 11 bases. The CDR3 consists of 17 residues. J gave up 3 bases and V 4 bases, and 11 bases lay outside the gene matches. CDR1 and CDR2 (germline): SGHDN, FVKESK. Together with reference TRBV14 and TRBJ2-7, the CDR3 gives the full variable domain: EAGVTQFPSHSVIEKGQTVTLRCDPISGHDNLYWYRRVMGKEIKFLLHFVKESKQDESGMPNNRFLAERTGGTYSTLKVQPAELEDSGVYFCASSRGVAGGPHYEQYFGPGTRLTVT.

The gene calls are TRBV5-4 and TRBJ2-7; 9 bases fit TRBD1. After removal of 5 bases from V and 5 bases from J, the junction contained 8 bases not matched to a gene. Germline V gene sequence: CDR1 SGHNT, CDR2 YYREEE (reference sequence). The CDR3 is 14 amino acids. The CDR3, as DNA: TGTGCCAGCAGTTTCGGGACAGGGAGGCACGAGCAGTACTTC. It codes for CASSFGTGRHEQYF.

The rearrangement uses TRBV7-9 and TRBJ2-7; 13 nucleotides line up with TRBD2. CDR3 size: 14 residues. Trimming at V came to 5 bases and at J to 6 bases, leaving 4 bases not matched to a gene. CDR1 and CDR2 from the germline V gene are SEHNR and FQNEAQ (reference sequence). The CDR3 is CASSLGLAGSEQYF. The CDR3, as DNA: TGTGCCAGCAGCCTGGGACTAGCGGGAAGCGAGCAGTACTTC. Combining the CDR3 with reference TRBV7-9 and TRBJ2-7 gives the whole variable domain DTGVSQNPRHKITKRGQNVTFRCDPISEHNRLYWYRQTLGQGPEFLTYFQNEAQLEKSRLLSDRFSAERPKGSFSTLEIQRTEQGDSAMYLCASSLGLAGSEQYFGPGTRLTVT.

Only a few counts were recorded for this clone. The chain is built from TRBV10-1 and TRBJ2-2; 8 nucleotides match TRBD1. The CDR3 runs 13 residues. The V gene's germline CDR1 is WNHNN and CDR2 SYGVQD (reference sequence). V gave up 8 bases and J gave up 6 bases; unmatched junction bases: 5. As DNA, the CDR3 is TGCGCCAGCTCGGACAGGGCCGCCGGGGAGCTGTTTTTT. It is translated as CASSDRAAGELFF.

The chain is built from TRBV5-1 and TRBJ2-2; D is unclear. V was shortened by 6 bases and J by 5 bases, with 11 bases between the two germline ends. There are 13 residues in the CDR3. CDR1 is SGHRS, CDR2 YFSETQ, per germline. The CDR3 sequence is CASTQGETGELFF. The DNA for the CDR3 is TGCGCCAGCACCCAAGGAGAAACCGGGGAGCTGTTTTTT.

This clone was recorded at least ten times. The chain couples TRBV11-2 to TRBJ2-3; TRBD2 aligns across 9 bases. The CDR3 is 15 residues long. With 1 base clipped from V and 6 bases from J, the junction kept 5 bases outside the gene matches. In germline, CDR1 is SGHAT, CDR2 FQNNGV. CDR3 nucleotides: TGTGCCAGCAGCTTAGGCGGGAGGGCCTTGGATACGCAGTATTTT. Its protein is CASSLGGRALDTQYF.

The CDR3 loop is CASSSRANEQFF. The CDR3 region has the DNA TGTGCCAGCAGTTCCAGAGCGAATGAGCAGTTCTTC. The rearrangement links TRBV6-6 to TRBJ2-1; D gene ambiguous. Germline V CDR1 and CDR2: MNHNY, SVGAGI (reference sequence). V was cut by 4 bases and J by 7 bases, with 8 bases left in between. The CDR3 consists of 12 residues.

As DNA, the CDR3 is TGTGCCAGTAGTATGGATGGATGGCAGGGCCCCCTCTACGAGCAGTACTTC. This gives the protein CASSMDGWQGPLYEQYF. The chain links TRBV19 to TRBJ2-7; D might be TRBD1 (5 bases). The CDR3 loop spans 17 amino acids. V dropped 3 bases and J dropped 3 bases, with 21 bases sitting between them. Germline lookup yields CDR1 LNHDA and CDR2 SQIVND (reference sequence).

This clone was seen a few times. This chain uses TRBV28 with TRBJ2-1, with 8 bases matching TRBD2. There are 15 residues in the CDR3. From germline, CDR1 is MDHEN and CDR2 SYDVKM. Trimming at V came to 2 bases and at J to 4 bases, leaving 4 bases not matched to a gene. This CDR3 reads CASSLGGRRYNEQFF. DNA of the CDR3: TGTGCCAGCAGTTTAGGCGGGAGGCGATACAATGAGCAGTTCTTC.

This sequence joins TRBV6-5 and TRBJ1-1; 11 nucleotides align to TRBD1. Germline CDR1 reads MNHEY; CDR2 reads SVGAGI. V was clipped by 6 bases and J by 4 bases; unmatched bases: 4. This CDR3 comprises 14 residues. In DNA, the CDR3 is TGTGCCAGCAGCTTCGGGACAGGGGGCACTGAAGCTTTCTTT. This gives the protein CASSFGTGGTEAFF.

The J gene is TRBJ2-4, the V gene TRBV27; D gene ambiguous. CDR1 is MNHEY and CDR2 is SMNVEV in the germline V gene (reference sequence). This CDR3 comprises 15 residues. V was trimmed by 6 bases and J by 4 bases, leaving 16 bases between them. The CDR3 sequence is CASSPILGMKNIQYF. The CDR3 DNA reads TGTGCCAGCAGCCCGATCCTTGGGATGAAAAACATTCAGTACTTC.

The genes are TRBV6-6 and TRBJ2-1; D remains unclear. Trimming shortened V by 7 bases and J by 0 bases, and 13 bases separated the two germline ends. This CDR3 has 15 amino acids. Germline V gene sequence: CDR1 MNHNY, CDR2 SVGAGI (reference sequence). CDR3 coding DNA: TGTGCCAGCAACTCCCCCAAGGGCTCCTACAATGAGCAGTTCTTC. Residues: CASNSPKGSYNEQFF.

The rearrangement uses TRBV13 and TRBJ1-5; no firm D call. Trimming took 1 base from V and 4 from J, leaving 5 bases between them. In germline, CDR1 is PRHDT, CDR2 FYEKMQ (reference sequence). This CDR3 has 13 residues. The CDR3 sequence is CASSLERNQPQHF. DNA for the CDR3: TGTGCCAGCAGCTTAGAGAGGAATCAGCCCCAGCATTTT.